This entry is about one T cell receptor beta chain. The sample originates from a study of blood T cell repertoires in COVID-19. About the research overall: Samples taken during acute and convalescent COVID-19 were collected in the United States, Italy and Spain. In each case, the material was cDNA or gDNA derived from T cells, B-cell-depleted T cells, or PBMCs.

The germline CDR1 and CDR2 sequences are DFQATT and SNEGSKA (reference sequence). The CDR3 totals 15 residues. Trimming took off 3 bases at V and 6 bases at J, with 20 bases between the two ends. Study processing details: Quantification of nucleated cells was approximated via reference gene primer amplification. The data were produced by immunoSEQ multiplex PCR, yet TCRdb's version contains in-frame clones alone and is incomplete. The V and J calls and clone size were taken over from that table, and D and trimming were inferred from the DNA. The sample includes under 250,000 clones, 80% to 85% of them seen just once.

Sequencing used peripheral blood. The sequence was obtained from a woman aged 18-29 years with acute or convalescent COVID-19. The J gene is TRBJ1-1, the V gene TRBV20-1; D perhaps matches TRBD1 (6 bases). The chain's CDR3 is CSASPLQGLGAEAFF. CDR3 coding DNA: TGCAGTGCTAGTCCCTTACAGGGTCTCGGGGCTGAAGCTTTCTTT.